Below, 21 T cell receptor beta chains from the same sample are listed, as sequenced in a study of T cell repertoires in cytomegalovirus infection. TCRdb redid the calling of the reads with MiXCR, one entry per CDR3 protein. The table records approximately 250,000 distinct CDR3 sequences, roughly 22% of them present only once. The specimen was CD8+ T cells from PBMCs. These receptors originate from a human donor in good health (CMV status not recorded). Some clones in this sample may be carry-over from other donors' samples.

Relative to its sample, this clonotype is medium-sized (0.01 to 0.1%). V gene TRBV7-6 combines with J gene TRBJ1-1; unclear D gene. Trimming removed 2 bases from V and 1 base from J, with 5 bases in between. The CDR3 runs 13 residues. Germline V gene lookup returns CDR1 SGHVS and CDR2 FNYEAQ. CDR3 in amino acids: CASSLTANTEAFF. The CDR3 DNA sequence: TGTGCCAGCAGCTTAACCGCGAACACTGAAGCTTTCTTT.

The chain is built from TRBV6-1 and TRBJ2-3, with 12 bases aligning to TRBD2. Germline V gene lookup returns CDR1 MNHNS and CDR2 SASEGT. The CDR3 runs 18 residues. The junction had 9 bases not matched to a gene; V was cut back by 5 bases and J by 0 bases. In DNA form, the CDR3 reads TGTGCCAGCAGTTACGCGCCTAGCGGGGGGGAAAGCACAGATACGCAGTATTTT. Amino acids: CASSYAPSGGESTDTQYF.

There are a few counts of this clonotype. The chain uses TRBV18 and TRBJ2-5; maybe TRBD2 (5 bases). V was shortened by 2 bases and J by 2 bases, with 12 bases between the two germline ends. The CDR3 is 15 residues long. Germline V gives CDR1 KGHSH, CDR2 LQKENI. The CDR3 sequence is CASSPSRARQETQYF. Written as DNA, the CDR3 is TGTGCCAGCTCACCATCGCGGGCTAGGCAAGAGACCCAGTACTTC.

This clonotype was detected only a few times. The rearrangement uses TRBV12-3 or TRBV12-4 and TRBJ2-3, with TRBD2 matching over 15 bases. V was pared by 6 bases and J by 3 bases, with 7 bases of the junction left unmatched. This CDR3 contains 17 residues. The CDR3 nucleotides are TGTGCCAGCAGATTCGGACTAGCGGGGGGGCGGACAGATACGCAGTATTTT. It yields the protein CASRFGLAGGRTDTQYF.

This clonotype has a count of ten or more. The rearrangement joins TRBV19 to TRBJ2-1; D is uncertain. The CDR3 has 16 residues. V lost 0 bases to trimming and J lost 0 bases, with 9 bases between them. Looked up from germline, CDR1 is LNHDA and CDR2 is SQIVND (reference sequence). The CDR3 coding sequence is TGTGCCAGTAGTATAGATCTTTGGAGCTCCTACAATGAGCAGTTCTTC. Amino acid sequence: CASSIDLWSSYNEQFF. The variable domain in full, with the rest retrieved from reference TRBV19 and TRBJ2-1, is DGGITQSPKYLFRKEGQNVTLSCEQNLNHDAMYWYRQDPGQGLRLIYYSQIVNDFQKGDIAEGYSVSREKKESFPLTVTSAQKNPTAFYLCASSIDLWSSYNEQFFGPGTRLTVL.

This clonotype was counted at least ten times. V and J are TRBV7-8 and TRBJ2-7; D tentatively reads TRBD1 or TRBD2 (5 bases each). The V end lost 1 base, the J end lost 0 bases, and 13 bases lay between the germline ends. This CDR3 is built from 16 residues. Germline CDR1 and CDR2: SGHVS and FQNEAQ. This chain's CDR3 is CASSLGPSGTSYEQYF. The DNA for the CDR3 is TGTGCCAGCAGCTTAGGCCCCTCGGGGACCTCCTACGAGCAGTACTTC.

The chain joins TRBV7-2 to TRBJ2-2, with 9 bases aligning to TRBD2. Germline values: CDR1 SGHTA, CDR2 FQGNSA. The V gene end was trimmed by 1 base and the J gene end by 3 bases; junction bases not matched to a gene: 12. This CDR3 is 19 amino acids long. The CDR3 DNA reads as TGTGCCAGCAGCTTAGGGGGGGGTAGCGGGGGTTCATACACCGGGGAGCTGTTTTTT. This codes for CASSLGGGSGGSYTGELFF.

The chain uses TRBV7-6 and TRBJ2-1, with D perhaps matching TRBD2 (6 bases). The germline CDR1 and CDR2 sequences are SGHVS and FNYEAQ. V dropped 11 bases and J dropped 10 bases, with 24 bases sitting between them. This CDR3 contains 14 residues. The CDR3 sequence is CACGMKVADTEQFF. CDR3 nucleotide sequence: TGTGCCTGCGGAATGAAGGTAGCGGATACGGAGCAGTTCTTC.

The V gene is TRBV7-2, the J gene TRBJ2-1, with 13 bases lining up with TRBD2. Germline-derived CDR1 and CDR2 are SGHTA and FQGNSA. Germline trimming cut 1 base from V and 4 bases from J; bases unmatched to any gene: 4. The CDR3 contains 17 residues. The CDR3 loop is CASSLVLAGGLYNEQFF. In DNA, the CDR3 is TGTGCCAGCAGCTTAGTACTAGCGGGGGGGTTATACAATGAGCAGTTCTTC.

This clonotype showed up many times. The genes are TRBV7-2 and TRBJ2-7; 12 bases align to TRBD2. The CDR3 covers 15 residues. V shed 5 bases and J 5 bases; nucleotides not matched to a gene: 7. The germline V gene encodes CDR1 SGHTA and CDR2 FQGNSA. The CDR3 DNA sequence: TGTGCCAGCAGCCCTACACTAGCGGGGGGAAACGAGCAGTACTTC. Translating it yields CASSPTLAGGNEQYF.

Concerning this clonotype: A much bigger clone sits one base away, suggesting this may be a read error. V is TRBV7-3 and J is TRBJ1-3; 8 positions agree with TRBD1. There are 16 residues in the CDR3. Germline V CDR1 and CDR2: SGHTA, FQGTGA. Trimming cost V 5 bases and J 2 bases; bases outside gene matches: 8. The CDR3 coding sequence is TGTGCCAGCAGCGCCAAGGGACAGGATACTGGAAACACCATATATTTT. It yields the protein CASSAKGQDTGNTIYF.

This clonotype was recorded at least ten times. The chain is built from TRBV20-1 and TRBJ2-1; 9 positions match TRBD2. CDR1 is DFQATT, CDR2 SNEGSKA, per germline (reference sequence). After removal of 5 bases from V and 3 bases from J, the junction contained 8 bases not matched to a gene. The CDR3 consists of 15 residues. CDR3 sequence (DNA): TGCAGTGCTGGAGGGGCTAGCGGGGACTACAATGAGCAGTTCTTC. Residues: CSAGGASGDYNEQFF.

Only one count was recorded for this clonotype. The chain recombines TRBV28 with TRBJ2-2; D uncertain. The CDR3 spans 18 residues. Germline values: CDR1 MDHEN, CDR2 SYDVKM. V dropped 5 bases and J dropped 8 bases, with 27 bases sitting between them. Here the CDR3 reads CASSGLDRSDTPEGELFF. The CDR3 DNA reads TGTGCCAGCAGTGGGCTCGATCGATCAGACACACCCGAAGGGGAGCTGTTTTTT.

The genes are TRBV7-9 and TRBJ2-2, with 8 positions matching TRBD2. Germline V gene lookup returns CDR1 SEHNR and CDR2 FQNEAQ (reference sequence). The CDR3 runs 14 residues. After removal of 8 bases from V and 4 bases from J, the junction contained 6 bases not matched to a gene. The CDR3 loop is CASERGGPTGELFF. The CDR3 DNA reads as TGTGCCAGCGAACGGGGGGGCCCCACCGGGGAGCTGTTTTTT.

This chain uses TRBV4-1 with TRBJ2-2; D is ambiguous. CDR1 is MGHRA, CDR2 YSYEKL, per germline. V lost 7 bases and J 6 bases, leaving 15 bases between the germline ends. The CDR3 length is 14 residues. The CDR3 loop reads CASNFDQQSGELFF. The CDR3 bases are TGCGCCAGCAATTTCGACCAACAATCCGGGGAGCTGTTTTTT.

The chain combines TRBV7-9 with TRBJ1-5; the D gene is possibly TRBD1 (5 bases). V lost 4 bases, J lost 3 bases, and 10 bases lay in between. The CDR3 is 14 residues long. Per the germline V gene, CDR1 is SEHNR and CDR2 is FQNEAQ (reference sequence). The CDR3, as DNA: TGTGCCAGCAGCTCCGGGGCCTACAATCAGCCCCAGCATTTT. Amino acids: CASSSGAYNQPQHF.

This clonotype was observed a few times. V is TRBV5-1 and J is TRBJ1-3, with 7 bases lining up with TRBD1. The length of the CDR3 is 17 residues. Per the germline V gene, CDR1 is SGHRS and CDR2 is YFSETQ. The ends lost 3 bases at V and 2 bases at J; junction bases unmatched: 11. The CDR3 protein is CASSWTGTATPGNTIYF. The CDR3, as DNA: TGCGCCAGCAGCTGGACCGGGACAGCCACGCCTGGAAACACCATATATTTT. Full variable domain (outside the CDR3, taken from reference TRBV5-1 and TRBJ1-3): KAGVTQTPRYLIKTRGQQVTLSCSPISGHRSVSWYQQTPGQGLQFLFEYFSETQRNKGNFPGRFSGRQFSNSRSEMNVSTLELGDSALYLCASSWTGTATPGNTIYFGEGSWLTVV.

This clonotype was counted at least ten times. This chain connects TRBV7-2 to TRBJ2-1; a possible D gene is TRBD2 (5 bases). CDR1 is SGHTA and CDR2 is FQGNSA in the germline V gene. Trimming cost V 2 bases and J 3 bases, with 14 bases left between them. The CDR3 has 16 residues. The CDR3: CASSLNTGSLYNEQFF. CDR3 nucleotides: TGTGCCAGCAGCTTAAATACGGGGTCGCTCTACAATGAGCAGTTCTTC.

The chain joins TRBV12-3 or TRBV12-4 to TRBJ2-3; D is unresolved. Trimming shortened V by 5 bases and J by 5 bases, and 11 bases separated the two germline ends. The CDR3 extends over 13 amino acids. The CDR3 nucleotides are TGTGCCAGCAGTCGCCTCTATGGAGATACGCAGTATTTT. Protein sequence: CASSRLYGDTQYF.

This clonotype was counted a few times. The chain has TRBV4-1 and TRBJ1-4; D is undetermined. CDR1 is MGHRA, CDR2 YSYEKL, per germline. V was cut by 0 bases and J by 0 bases, with 8 bases left in between. There are 16 residues in the CDR3. The CDR3 nucleotides read TGCGCCAGCAGCCAAGATCACGGGGCAACTAATGAAAAACTGTTTTTT. Translating gives CASSQDHGATNEKLFF.

This clonotype was recorded many times. The chain links TRBV11-2 to TRBJ2-3; TRBD1 matches at 9 bases. Germline CDR1 and CDR2: SGHAT and FQNNGV. This CDR3 region has 17 residues. With 5 bases clipped from V and 0 bases from J, the junction kept 9 bases outside the gene matches. CDR3 region: CASSPPGTGYSTDTQYF. CDR3 sequence (DNA): TGTGCCAGCAGCCCCCCCGGGACAGGGTATAGCACAGATACGCAGTATTTT.